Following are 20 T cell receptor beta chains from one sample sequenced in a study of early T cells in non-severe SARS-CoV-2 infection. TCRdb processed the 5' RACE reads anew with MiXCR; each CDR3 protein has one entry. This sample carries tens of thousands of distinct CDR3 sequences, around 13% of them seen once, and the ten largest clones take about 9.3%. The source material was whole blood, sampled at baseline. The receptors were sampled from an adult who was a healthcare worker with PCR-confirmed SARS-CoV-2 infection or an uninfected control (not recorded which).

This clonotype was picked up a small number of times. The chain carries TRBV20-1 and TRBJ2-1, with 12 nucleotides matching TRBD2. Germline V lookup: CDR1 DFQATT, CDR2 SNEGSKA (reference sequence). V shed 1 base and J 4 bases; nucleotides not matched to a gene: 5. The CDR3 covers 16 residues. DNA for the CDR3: TGCAGTGCTAGAGCAGCGACTAGCGGGGGATACAATGAGCAGTTCTTC. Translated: CSARAATSGGYNEQFF.

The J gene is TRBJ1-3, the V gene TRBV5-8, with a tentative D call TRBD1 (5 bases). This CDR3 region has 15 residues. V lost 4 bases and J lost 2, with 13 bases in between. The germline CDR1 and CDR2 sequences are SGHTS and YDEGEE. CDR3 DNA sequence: TGTGCCAGCAGCCCCTGGGGCGACCCTGGAAACACCATATATTTT. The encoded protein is CASSPWGDPGNTIYF.

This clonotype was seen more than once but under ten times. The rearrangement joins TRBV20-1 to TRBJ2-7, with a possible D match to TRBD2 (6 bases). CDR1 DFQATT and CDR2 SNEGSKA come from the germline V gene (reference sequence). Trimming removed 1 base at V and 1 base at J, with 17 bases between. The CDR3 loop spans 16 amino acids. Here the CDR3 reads CSARGLPRGGSYEQYF. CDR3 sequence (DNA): TGCAGTGCTAGAGGCCTCCCCCGTGGGGGGTCCTACGAGCAGTACTTC.

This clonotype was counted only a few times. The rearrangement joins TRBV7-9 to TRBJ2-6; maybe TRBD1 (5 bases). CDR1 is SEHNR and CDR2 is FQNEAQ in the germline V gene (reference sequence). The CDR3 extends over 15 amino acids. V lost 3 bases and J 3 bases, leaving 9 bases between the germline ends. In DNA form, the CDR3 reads TGTGCCAGCAGCTTCAGGGATGGTGGGGCCAACGTCCTGACTTTC. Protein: CASSFRDGGANVLTF.

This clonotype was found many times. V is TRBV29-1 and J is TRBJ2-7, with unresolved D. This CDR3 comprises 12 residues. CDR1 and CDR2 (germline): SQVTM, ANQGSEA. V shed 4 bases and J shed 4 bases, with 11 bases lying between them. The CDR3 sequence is CSVGQTVYEQYF. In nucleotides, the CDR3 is TGCAGCGTTGGGCAGACTGTTTACGAGCAGTACTTC.

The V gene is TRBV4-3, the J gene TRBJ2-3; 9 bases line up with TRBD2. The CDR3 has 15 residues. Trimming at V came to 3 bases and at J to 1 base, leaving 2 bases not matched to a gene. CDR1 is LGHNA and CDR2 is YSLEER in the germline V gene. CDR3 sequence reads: CASSQWTSGTDTQYF. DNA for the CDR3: TGCGCCAGCAGCCAGTGGACTAGCGGCACAGATACGCAGTATTTT.

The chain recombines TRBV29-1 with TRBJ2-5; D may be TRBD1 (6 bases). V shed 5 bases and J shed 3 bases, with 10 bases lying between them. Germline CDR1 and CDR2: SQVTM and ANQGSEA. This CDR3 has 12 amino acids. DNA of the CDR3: TGCAGCGTTCGGGGACACAAAGAGACCCAGTACTTC. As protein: CSVRGHKETQYF. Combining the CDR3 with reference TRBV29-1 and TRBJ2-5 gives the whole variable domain SAVISQKPSRDICQRGTSLTIQCQVDSQVTMMFWYRQQPGQSLTLIATANQGSEATYESGFVIDKFPISRPNLTFSTLTVSNMSPEDSSIYLCSVRGHKETQYFGPGTRLLVL.

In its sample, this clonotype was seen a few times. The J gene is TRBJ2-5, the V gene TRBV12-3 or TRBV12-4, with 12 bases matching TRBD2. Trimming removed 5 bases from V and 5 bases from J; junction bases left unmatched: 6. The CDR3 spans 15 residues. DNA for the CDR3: TGTGCCAGCAGTAAACTAGCGGGGGGAATGGAGACCCAGTACTTC. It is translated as CASSKLAGGMETQYF.

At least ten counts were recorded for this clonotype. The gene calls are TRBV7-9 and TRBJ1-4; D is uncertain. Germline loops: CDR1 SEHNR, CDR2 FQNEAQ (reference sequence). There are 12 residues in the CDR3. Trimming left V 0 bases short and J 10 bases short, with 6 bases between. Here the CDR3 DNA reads TGTGCCAGCAGCTTAGCGCTAACAAAACTGTTTTTT. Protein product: CASSLALTKLFF.

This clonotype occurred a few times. CDR3 DNA: TGCAGCGGCGAGACAGGCTCCCGGGGAGATACGCAGTATTTT. Protein product: CSGETGSRGDTQYF. V and J are TRBV29-1 and TRBJ2-3; the D gene is possibly TRBD1 (6 bases). V gave up 7 bases and J gave up 5 bases, with 19 bases separating them. The CDR3 covers 14 residues. Germline assignment: CDR1 SQVTM and CDR2 ANQGSEA.

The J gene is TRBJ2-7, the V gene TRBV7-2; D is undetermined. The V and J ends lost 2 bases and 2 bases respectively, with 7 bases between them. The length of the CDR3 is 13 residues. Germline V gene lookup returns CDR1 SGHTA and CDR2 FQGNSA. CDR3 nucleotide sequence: TGTGCCAGCAGCTTATCCCCCGCCTACGAGCAGTACTTC. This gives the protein CASSLSPAYEQYF.

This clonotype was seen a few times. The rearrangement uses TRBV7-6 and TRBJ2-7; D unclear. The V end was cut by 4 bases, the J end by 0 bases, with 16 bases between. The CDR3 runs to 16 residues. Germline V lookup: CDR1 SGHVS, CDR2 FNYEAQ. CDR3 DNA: TGTGCCAGCAGCTCCGGAGCCGGCGGAAGCTCCTACGAGCAGTACTTC. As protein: CASSSGAGGSSYEQYF.

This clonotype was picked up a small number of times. For the CDR3, the DNA is TGTGCCAGTGGCAACCAGGGGGGTCGTACCGGGGAGCTGTTTTTT. Translated: CASGNQGGRTGELFF. The gene calls are TRBV19 and TRBJ2-2; possibly TRBD1 for D (7 bases). This CDR3 spans 15 amino acids. The germline CDR1 and CDR2 sequences are LNHDA and SQIVND (reference sequence). V lost 8 bases, J lost 5 bases, and 18 bases lay in between.

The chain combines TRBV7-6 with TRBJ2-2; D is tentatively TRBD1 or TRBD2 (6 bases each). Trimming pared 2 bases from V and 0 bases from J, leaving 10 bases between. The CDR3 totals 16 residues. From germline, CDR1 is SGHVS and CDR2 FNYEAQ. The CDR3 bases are TGTGCCAGCAGCTTATTCGGGGGCCCGAACACCGGGGAGCTGTTTTTT. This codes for CASSLFGGPNTGELFF.

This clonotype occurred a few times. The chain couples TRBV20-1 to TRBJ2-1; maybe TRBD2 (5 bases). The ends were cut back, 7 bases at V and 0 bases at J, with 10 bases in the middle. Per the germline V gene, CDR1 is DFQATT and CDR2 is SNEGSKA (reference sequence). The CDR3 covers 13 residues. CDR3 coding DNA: TGCAGTGTTCCTAGCCCCTCCTACAATGAGCAGTTCTTC. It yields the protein CSVPSPSYNEQFF.

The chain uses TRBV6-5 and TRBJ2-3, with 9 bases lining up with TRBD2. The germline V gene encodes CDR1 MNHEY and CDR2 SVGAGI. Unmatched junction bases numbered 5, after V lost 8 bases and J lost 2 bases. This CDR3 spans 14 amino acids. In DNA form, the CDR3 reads TGTGCCAGCCACGGGACTAGCCCCACAGATACGCAGTATTTT. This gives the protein CASHGTSPTDTQYF.

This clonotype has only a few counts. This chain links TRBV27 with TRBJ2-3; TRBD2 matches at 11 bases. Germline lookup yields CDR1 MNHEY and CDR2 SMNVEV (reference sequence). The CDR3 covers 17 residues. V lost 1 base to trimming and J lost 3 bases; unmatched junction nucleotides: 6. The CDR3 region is CASSLFLAGGPTDTQYF. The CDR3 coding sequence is TGTGCCAGCAGTTTATTTCTAGCGGGGGGCCCAACAGATACGCAGTATTTT.

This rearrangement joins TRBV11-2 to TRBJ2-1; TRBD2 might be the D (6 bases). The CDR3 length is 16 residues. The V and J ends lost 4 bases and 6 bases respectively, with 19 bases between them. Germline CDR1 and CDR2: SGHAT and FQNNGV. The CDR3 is CASSWSGPQYPNEQFF. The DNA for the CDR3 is TGTGCCAGCAGCTGGAGCGGGCCCCAATACCCCAATGAGCAGTTCTTC.

CDR3 bases: TGTGCCAGCAGTTTAATAGGAGTAGATACGCAGTATTTT. Protein sequence: CASSLIGVDTQYF. The chain is built from TRBV28 and TRBJ2-3; D is unclear. Trimming cost V 2 bases and J 5 bases, with 8 bases left between them. The germline gives CDR1 MDHEN, CDR2 SYDVKM. The CDR3 consists of 13 residues.

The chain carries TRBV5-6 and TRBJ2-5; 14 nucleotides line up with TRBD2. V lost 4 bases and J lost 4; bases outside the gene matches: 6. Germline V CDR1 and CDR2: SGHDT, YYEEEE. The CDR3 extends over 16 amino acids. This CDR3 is CASSGAGLAGGETQYF. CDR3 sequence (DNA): TGTGCCAGCAGCGGCGCCGGACTAGCGGGGGGAGAGACCCAGTACTTC.